One sample yielded the 5 T cell receptor beta chains listed below, sequenced in a study of the immune and genomic landscape of osteosarcoma. Sequencing used immunoSEQ multiplex PCR; TCRdb keeps in-frame clones, though not all of them. The sample lists around 2,500 clones, around three quarters occurring once. Poor-prognosis osteosarcoma patients supplied post-treatment primary, local recurrence and metastasis tumor specimens. Sequenced sample: osteosarcoma tumor tissue from the lung. The receptors come from a human donor with osteosarcoma.

The chain is built from TRBV9 and TRBJ1-2; possibly TRBD1 for D (5 bases). Germline V gene data show CDR1 as SGDLS and CDR2 as YYNGEE. Trimming pared 5 bases from V and 1 base from J, leaving 12 bases between. The CDR3 consists of 14 residues. CDR3 sequence: CASRGEGSNYGYTF. The CDR3 DNA sequence: TGTGCCAGCAGAGGGGAGGGGAGTAACTATGGCTACACCTTC. Drawing the rest from reference TRBV9 and TRBJ1-2, the complete variable domain is DSGVTQTPKHLITATGQRVTLRCSPRSGDLSVYWYQQSLDQGLQFLIQYYNGEERAKGNILERFSAQQFPDLHSELNLSSLELGDSALYFCASRGEGSNYGYTFGSGTRLTVV.

This clone was observed a single time. J is TRBJ1-4 and V is TRBV2; D not resolved. Per the germline V gene, CDR1 is SNHLY and CDR2 is FYNNEI. The V and J ends lost 7 bases and 8 bases respectively, with 17 bases between them. CDR3 length: 14 residues. In DNA form, the CDR3 reads TGTGCCAGCACTGCATCAGAAGTTGACGAAAAACTGTTTTTT. Encoded protein: CASTASEVDEKLFF.

The chain uses TRBV4-1 and TRBJ1-1; no clear D. CDR3 length: 12 amino acids. Deletions cut 8 bases from V and 3 bases from J, with 10 bases between. Per the germline V gene, CDR1 is MGHRA and CDR2 is YSYEKL. The CDR3 DNA follows: TGCGCCAGCGCCGGGTTGGACACTGAAGCTTTCTTT. This translates into CASAGLDTEAFF.

The V and J genes are TRBV7-8 and TRBJ2-3; no firm D call. Germline V gives CDR1 SGHVS, CDR2 FQNEAQ. CDR3 length: 13 amino acids. Trimming removed 5 bases from V and 6 bases from J, with 12 bases in between. CDR3 sequence (DNA): TGTGCCAGCAGCGCCTCCGTATGGGATACGCAGTATTTT. Translating it yields CASSASVWDTQYF.

The chain combines TRBV5-4 with TRBJ1-5; tentative D call: TRBD1 (5 bases). Germline values: CDR1 SGHNT, CDR2 YYREEE (reference sequence). There are 15 residues in the CDR3. The V gene lost 0 bases and the J gene lost 4 bases, with 11 bases spanning the gap. CDR3 bases: TGTGCCAGCAGCTTGGAAAATCGGGGGAATCAGCCCCAGCATTTT. Translating gives CASSLENRGNQPQHF.